What follows describes a single T cell receptor (beta chain). The CDR3 runs to 14 residues. Trimming left V 7 bases short and J 2 bases short, with 15 bases between. Germline V gene data show CDR1 as DFQATT and CDR2 as SNEGSKA (reference sequence). CDR3 regions were amplified by Arm-PCR using iRepertoire HTBI primers to build TCR beta libraries. Via MiXCR, TCRdb re-called the multiplex PCR reads, giving one row per CDR3 protein. The sample includes roughly 320,000 distinct CDR3 sequences, approximately 15% seen only once; the top ten take 25% to 30%. The time point was: newly diagnosed GD, antithyroid drugs for less than 3 months. Generation of the TCR library employed RNA extracted from PBMCs. The diagnosis of Graves' disease used American Thyroid Association guidelines. This sample was taken from a study of regulatory T cells in long-lasting Graves disease. These data were also reused for a study on T cells in Graves' hyperthyroidism and ophthalmopathy. According to that study: Stable hyperthyroidism was told apart from ophthalmopathy by a model built on 13 V-J features.

This TCR was recovered from a middle-aged man with Graves disease. This specimen was peripheral blood mononuclear cells (PBMCs), taken at new diagnosis, from a patient treated with antithyroid drugs. This chain uses TRBV20-1 with TRBJ1-5; D might be TRBD1 (5 bases). In DNA, the CDR3 is TGCAGTGGGTTGGGGGGGACTCGCAATCAGCCCCAGCATTTT. Translation gives CSGLGGTRNQPQHF.